This note documents a single TCR beta chain sequence. Its antigen is as yet unknown. Germline-derived CDR1 and CDR2 are SNHLY and FYNNEI. The CDR3 consists of 13 residues. It was by 5' RACE with UMI labels that the TRB cDNA libraries were prepared. TCRdb re-called the 5' RACE reads and catalogs CDR3 proteins one per entry, DNA excluded. Its table records about 130,000 distinct CDR3 sequences. These data belong to a study of CXCR3-negative and CXCR3-positive naive CD8 T cells. Study findings and constraints: Compared with CXCR3-negative naive cells, CXCR3-positive naive cells showed more hydrophobic TRB CDR3s.

The chain couples TRBV2 to TRBJ2-2; TCRdb outputs TRBD1, but without DNA this stays unchecked. The sequencing input was naive CXCR3- CD8+ T cells from blood. The sample's subset: CD45RO-CCR7+CD27+CD95- naive CD8+ T cells lacking CXCR3 (TNR3-). The TCR originated in a human donor in good health. Some clones in this sample may be carry-over from other donors' samples. The chain's CDR3 is CASRSTPGGELFF.